This T cell receptor (beta chain) originates from a study of blood T cells in healthy people across ages. Then a second PCR, running roughly 7 to 11 cycles, was carried out with a sample-barcoded 5' primer and a J-beta primer mix. In TCRdb, the 5' RACE reads were re-called with MiXCR into one record per CDR3 protein. Of 700,000 to 900,000 distinct CDR3 sequences listed, under 30% are singletons. There are a few counts of this clonotype. This same sample was also part of a study on T cells of mothers and their children. According to that study: From each mother came over 9.5 million TCR beta CDR3 reads, and from each child came approximately 2.8 million.

This sequence originates from a boy aged 10-17 years in good health. The specimen sequenced was blood.

The DNA for the CDR3 is TGCAGTGCCCCCAGCGGGGGGCCGGAGACCCAGTACTTC. It translates to CSAPSGGPETQYF. This chain joins TRBV20-1 and TRBJ2-5; TRBD2 aligns across 9 bases. The CDR3 runs to 13 residues. Germline V gene lookup returns CDR1 DFQATT and CDR2 SNEGSKA (reference sequence). The V segment lost 6 bases and the J segment 5 bases; nucleotides outside the gene matches: 7.